These 32 T cell receptor beta chains were all obtained from the same sample, sequenced in a study of blood T cell repertoires in COVID-19. Here immunoSEQ multiplex PCR was the method, and the copy in TCRdb shows in-frame clones only, minus some. The sample holds 300,000 to 450,000 clones; 80% to 90% are singletons and the top ten take approximately 1.2%. The sample was PBMCs or T cells enriched from blood (not recorded which). These receptors came from a man aged 30 to 39 who had recovered from COVID-19.

CDR3 sequence: CASSVEGTTRMEQYF. In nucleotides, the CDR3 is TGTGCCAGCAGTGTGGAGGGAACTACGAGGATGGAGCAGTACTTC. The chain combines TRBV2 with TRBJ2-7, with D maybe TRBD2 (6 bases). There are 15 residues in the CDR3. V lost 4 bases and J lost 7, with 20 bases in between. In germline, CDR1 is SNHLY, CDR2 FYNNEI.

The chain carries TRBV28 and TRBJ1-2; TRBD1 might be the D (5 bases). Trimming shortened V by 6 bases and J by 2 bases, and 16 bases separated the two germline ends. The CDR3 has 15 amino acids. Germline-derived CDR1 and CDR2 are MDHEN and SYDVKM. The DNA of the CDR3 is TGTGCCAGCAGCCCTCAGGGATCGGTCAACTATGGCTACACCTTC. Translation: CASSPQGSVNYGYTF.

The CDR3 spells CASNVGGENQPQHF. CDR3 in DNA: TGTGCCAGCAACGTTGGGGGGGAAAATCAGCCCCAGCATTTT. The chain uses TRBV2 and TRBJ1-5; D is possibly TRBD1 (5 bases). CDR1 and CDR2 from the germline V gene are SNHLY and FYNNEI. Trimming removed 7 bases at V and 4 bases at J, with 14 bases between. CDR3 size: 14 residues.

The chain uses TRBV18 and TRBJ2-2; D might be TRBD2 (5 bases). Germline V gene sequence: CDR1 KGHSH, CDR2 LQKENI. The CDR3 sequence is 14 residues long. V dropped 4 bases and J dropped 6 bases, with 12 bases sitting between them. The CDR3 sequence is CASSQTGVSGELFF. The DNA of the CDR3 is TGTGCCAGCTCACAAACCGGGGTGTCCGGGGAGCTGTTTTTT.

J is TRBJ1-3 and V is TRBV7-2, with 9 nucleotides matching TRBD1. The V gene end was trimmed by 5 bases and the J gene end by 4 bases; junction bases not matched to a gene: 6. The CDR3 is made up of 15 amino acids. Germline V gene lookup returns CDR1 SGHTA and CDR2 FQGNSA. The CDR3 is CASSPDRGGGNTIYF. The CDR3, as DNA: TGTGCCAGCAGCCCCGACAGGGGGGGAGGAAACACCATATATTTT. The complete variable domain, with remaining parts taken from reference TRBV7-2 and TRBJ1-3, reads GAGVSQSPSNKVTEKGKDVELRCDPISGHTALYWYRQSLGQGLEFLIYFQGNSAPDKSGLPSDRFSAERTGGSVSTLTIQRTQQEDSAVYLCASSPDRGGGNTIYFGEGSWLTVV.

This clone was detected once. The rearrangement joins TRBV27 to TRBJ1-2, with D maybe TRBD1 (6 bases). The CDR3 length is 14 residues. V dropped 2 bases and J dropped 7 bases, with 14 bases sitting between them. The germline CDR1 and CDR2 sequences are MNHEY and SMNVEV (reference sequence). The CDR3 DNA reads as TGTGCCAGCAGTTTACTTTCAGGGGTTTTTGGCTACACCTTC. Its translation: CASSLLSGVFGYTF.

The chain employs TRBV11-3 and TRBJ2-5, with 7 bases identical to TRBD1. Germline assignment: CDR1 SGHNT and CDR2 YENEEA. With V trimmed by 5 bases and J by 1 base, 7 bases remained unmatched. This CDR3 has 15 residues. In DNA, the CDR3 is TGTGCCAGCAGCGAACGACAGGGCCCCCAAGAGACCCAGTACTTC. This codes for CASSERQGPQETQYF.

The rearrangement links TRBV15 to TRBJ2-2, with D possibly being TRBD1 (5 bases). The CDR3 runs 15 residues. Germline V lookup: CDR1 LNHNV, CDR2 YYDKDF (reference sequence). Trimming took off 3 bases at V and 5 bases at J, with 13 bases between the two ends. CDR3 in amino acids: CATSSSREVTGELFF. CDR3 DNA sequence: TGTGCCACCAGCAGTAGCAGGGAAGTGACCGGGGAGCTGTTTTTT.

The count of this clone is one. The CDR3 reads CASRPAGTYEQYF. The CDR3 nucleotides are TGTGCCAGCAGACCCGCGGGAACGTACGAGCAGTACTTC. V usage is TRBV12-3 or TRBV12-4 and J usage is TRBJ2-7; a weak D match, TRBD2 (6 bases). The CDR3 runs 13 residues. The V and J ends lost 6 bases and 4 bases respectively, with 13 bases between them.

The chain joins TRBV5-1 to TRBJ1-2; D not certain. This CDR3 has 14 residues. The V gene's germline CDR1 is SGHRS and CDR2 YFSETQ. The germline V and J ends were trimmed by 2 bases and 6 bases, with 14 bases remaining between them. CDR3 coding DNA: TGCGCCAGCAGCTTAGTTACCACCGCTAATGGCTACACCTTC. This encodes CASSLVTTANGYTF.

This clone appeared once. This chain uses TRBV2 with TRBJ2-4; D is perhaps TRBD1 (5 bases). Germline CDR1 SNHLY, CDR2 FYNNEI. This CDR3 comprises 15 residues. V lost 0 bases and J 8 bases, leaving 14 bases between the germline ends. The CDR3 region has the DNA TGTGCCAGCAGTGAAGCAGGCAGGGCCGTCGACATTCAGTACTTC. This translates into CASSEAGRAVDIQYF.

V is TRBV5-1 and J is TRBJ1-6, with D perhaps matching TRBD1 (5 bases). This CDR3 contains 14 residues. Trimming cost V 4 bases and J 8 bases, with 13 bases left between them. Per the germline V gene, CDR1 is SGHRS and CDR2 is YFSETQ. DNA for the CDR3: TGCGCCAGCAGCATACAGGCTTATGATTCACCCCTCCACTTT. Translating it yields CASSIQAYDSPLHF.

This clone occurred a few times. The chain's CDR3 is CASRGGRSLNSPLHF. The CDR3 DNA reads as TGTGCCAGCAGGGGGGGTAGAAGCCTCAATTCACCCCTCCACTTT. The chain joins TRBV6-5 to TRBJ1-6; maybe TRBD1 (5 bases). From germline, CDR1 is MNHEY and CDR2 SVGAGI. The CDR3 sequence is 15 residues long. The V gene lost 6 bases and the J gene lost 7 bases, with 16 bases spanning the gap.

The chain couples TRBV12-3 or TRBV12-4 to TRBJ1-3, with D hard to call. V shed 5 bases and J shed 5 bases, with 10 bases lying between them. The CDR3 runs to 13 residues. The CDR3 region is CASSPVIRNTIYF. The DNA for the CDR3 is TGTGCCAGCAGTCCCGTTATTCGAAACACCATATATTTT.

The CDR3 sequence: CASARRGEKLFF. The CDR3 DNA reads as TGTGCCAGCGCGAGGAGGGGTGAAAAACTGTTTTTT. J is TRBJ1-4 and V is TRBV7-8; maybe TRBD1 (5 bases). Per germline, CDR1 SGHVS and CDR2 FQNEAQ. Deletions cut 8 bases from V and 7 bases from J, with 11 bases between. The CDR3 covers 12 residues.

The V call is TRBV19, the J call TRBJ1-4, with D unresolved. Germline V gene data show CDR1 as LNHDA and CDR2 as SQIVND (reference sequence). CDR3 length equals 11 residues. V was pared by 7 bases and J by 3 bases, with 3 bases between. Here the CDR3 reads CASISNEKLFF. The DNA of the CDR3 is TGTGCCAGTATATCTAATGAAAAACTGTTTTTT. The entire variable domain, with the rest obtained from reference TRBV19 and TRBJ1-4, is as follows: DGGITQSPKYLFRKEGQNVTLSCEQNLNHDAMYWYRQDPGQGLRLIYYSQIVNDFQKGDIAEGYSVSREKKESFPLTVTSAQKNPTAFYLCASISNEKLFFGSGTQLSVL.

On this clone itself: Other DNA sequences in the same sample also yield this CDR3. This chain links TRBV18 with TRBJ2-7, with unresolved D. Germline V gene data show CDR1 as KGHSH and CDR2 as LQKENI. Trimming shortened V by 1 base and J by 4 bases, and 11 bases separated the two germline ends. The CDR3 spans 14 residues. The CDR3 sequence is CASSPQNRDYEQYF. In DNA form, the CDR3 reads TGTGCCAGCTCACCACAGAACAGAGATTACGAGCAGTACTTC.

The sample holds one count of this clone. The V gene is TRBV7-9, the J gene TRBJ1-4, with 7 bases matching TRBD1. Germline trimming cut 4 bases from V and 8 bases from J; bases unmatched to any gene: 10. CDR1 SEHNR and CDR2 FQNEAQ come from the germline V gene (reference sequence). CDR3 length: 15 residues. The CDR3 DNA reads as TGTGCCAGCAGCTCAACAGGGGCGGGCAGAGAAAAACTGTTTTTT. Translated: CASSSTGAGREKLFF.

The rearrangement uses TRBV30 and TRBJ2-4; 7 nucleotides align to TRBD2. CDR1 and CDR2 from the germline V gene are GTSNPN and SVGIG (reference sequence). The CDR3 has 15 residues. J gave up 5 bases and V 3 bases, and 10 bases lay outside the gene matches. The CDR3 is CAWSRGSVGQNIQYF. The CDR3 DNA reads TGTGCCTGGAGCCGCGGGAGTGTTGGTCAAAACATTCAGTACTTC.

The count of this clone is one. CDR3 region: CASSFARYEQYF. The CDR3 nucleotides are TGTGCCAGCAGCTTCGCCAGATACGAGCAGTACTTC. The V call is TRBV11-2, the J call TRBJ2-7; the D is unclear. V was clipped by 3 bases and J by 4 bases, with 7 bases between them. The CDR3 has 12 amino acids. CDR1 and CDR2 (germline): SGHAT, FQNNGV.

CDR3 sequence (DNA): TGTGCCAGCAACCCTTCCACAGGGAACGGGGAGCTGTTTTTT. This codes for CASNPSTGNGELFF. The chain combines TRBV2 with TRBJ2-2; TRBD1 is a possible D gene (6 bases). Trimming left V 7 bases short and J 7 bases short, with 16 bases between. The CDR3 loop spans 14 amino acids. CDR1 SNHLY and CDR2 FYNNEI come from the germline V gene. The whole variable domain, filled in from reference TRBV2 and TRBJ2-2, reads EPEVTQTPSHQVTQMGQEVILRCVPISNHLYFYWYRQILGQKVEFLVSFYNNEISEKSEIFDDQFSVERPDGSNFTLKIRSTKLEDSAMYFCASNPSTGNGELFFGEGSRLTVL.

This chain joins TRBV30 and TRBJ1-1; 7 bases fit TRBD1. Germline CDR1 reads GTSNPN; CDR2 reads SVGIG (reference sequence). V was clipped by 3 bases and J by 4 bases; unmatched bases: 5. The CDR3 sequence is 13 residues long. The CDR3, as DNA: TGTGCCTGGAGCCGTCAGGGGGGCACTGAAGCTTTCTTT. This translates into CAWSRQGGTEAFF. The complete variable domain, with remaining parts taken from reference TRBV30 and TRBJ1-1, reads SQTIHQWPATLVQPVGSPLSLECTVEGTSNPNLYWYRQAAGRGLQLLFYSVGIGQISSEVPQNLSASRPQDRQFILSSKKLLLSDSGFYLCAWSRQGGTEAFFGQGTRLTVV.

This rearrangement joins TRBV19 to TRBJ1-5; D is uncertain. Germline CDR1 LNHDA, CDR2 SQIVND (reference sequence). The length of the CDR3 is 16 residues. The ends were cut back, 5 bases at V and 1 base at J, with 15 bases in the middle. CDR3 DNA: TGTGCCAGTAGTTTGGCAGACTCCCTAAGCAATCAGCCCCAGCATTTT. This sequence encodes CASSLADSLSNQPQHF.

The V and J genes are TRBV7-9 and TRBJ2-1; D unclear. The germline V and J ends were trimmed by 4 bases and 4 bases, with 8 bases remaining between them. In germline, CDR1 is SEHNR, CDR2 FQNEAQ (reference sequence). The CDR3 totals 13 residues. The CDR3 is CASSSSTYNEQFF. The CDR3 coding sequence is TGTGCCAGCAGCTCCTCGACTTACAATGAGCAGTTCTTC.

V usage is TRBV25-1 and J usage is TRBJ2-3, with 12 bases identical to TRBD2. After removal of 5 bases from V and 2 bases from J, the junction contained 5 bases not matched to a gene. In germline, CDR1 is MGHDK, CDR2 SYGVNS. This CDR3 comprises 16 residues. CDR3 in amino acids: CASSSWTSGDTDTQYF. The CDR3 DNA reads TGTGCCAGCAGTTCATGGACTAGCGGGGACACAGATACGCAGTATTTT.

The chain joins TRBV27 to TRBJ1-5; TRBD1 matches 8 bases. J was trimmed by 7 bases and V by 0 bases; bases with no gene match: 8. CDR1 and CDR2 from the germline V gene are MNHEY and SMNVEV (reference sequence). The CDR3 spans 16 residues. CDR3 DNA sequence: TGTGCCAGCAGTTTATCTGGGTCAGGGGGCAGGCAGCCCCAGCATTTT. Its protein product is CASSLSGSGGRQPQHF.

The genes are TRBV6-1 and TRBJ1-5, with D possibly TRBD1 on 5 matching bases. The ends were cut back, 1 base at V and 6 bases at J, with 10 bases in the middle. The CDR3 is made up of 14 amino acids. Germline V gene data show CDR1 as MNHNS and CDR2 as SASEGT. The CDR3, as DNA: TGTGCCAGCAGTGAAGTTGGGAGGGGTCAGCCCCAGCATTTT. The encoded protein is CASSEVGRGQPQHF.

V usage is TRBV4-1 and J usage is TRBJ1-1; TRBD1 matches at 7 bases. This CDR3 contains 14 residues. The V segment lost 3 bases and the J segment 1 base; nucleotides outside the gene matches: 2. The germline gives CDR1 MGHRA, CDR2 YSYEKL. CDR3: CASSHRDRNTEAFF. CDR3 coding DNA: TGCGCCAGCAGCCATCGGGACAGGAACACTGAAGCTTTCTTT.

The chain couples TRBV9 to TRBJ1-6; D unclear. Between the trimmed V and J ends, which lost 4 bases and 7 bases, there was a span of 12 bases. The CDR3 runs to 14 residues. The V gene's germline CDR1 is SGDLS and CDR2 YYNGEE. The CDR3 DNA is TGTGCCAGCAGCCCTCGGACTCCGAATTCACCCCTCCACTTT. This gives the protein CASSPRTPNSPLHF.

The chain employs TRBV29-1 and TRBJ1-2, with TRBD1 matching over 7 bases. The CDR3 consists of 13 residues. J gave up 4 bases and V 7 bases, and 9 bases lay outside the gene matches. Germline V gene data show CDR1 as SQVTM and CDR2 as ANQGSEA. The CDR3 spells CSAEQGSGYGYTF. The CDR3 region has the DNA TGCAGCGCCGAACAGGGGAGCGGCTATGGCTACACCTTC. Drawing the rest from reference TRBV29-1 and TRBJ1-2, the complete variable domain is SAVISQKPSRDICQRGTSLTIQCQVDSQVTMMFWYRQQPGQSLTLIATANQGSEATYESGFVIDKFPISRPNLTFSTLTVSNMSPEDSSIYLCSAEQGSGYGYTFGSGTRLTVV.

The chain couples TRBV6-4 to TRBJ2-7; 8 nucleotides agree with TRBD1. V was pared by 5 bases and J by 5 bases, with 8 bases of the junction left unmatched. CDR3 length: 14 residues. Germline lookup yields CDR1 MRHNA and CDR2 SNTAGT. This CDR3 reads CASSKDRVSDEQYF. DNA of the CDR3: TGTGCCAGCAGTAAGGACAGGGTGAGCGACGAGCAGTACTTC.

This sequence joins TRBV30 and TRBJ1-6; maybe TRBD1 (5 bases). Deletions cut 2 bases from V and 2 bases from J, with 7 bases between. The CDR3 loop spans 14 amino acids. Germline assignment: CDR1 GTSNPN and CDR2 SVGIG (reference sequence). CDR3 sequence reads: CAWSRQTYNSPLHF. The CDR3 region has the DNA TGTGCCTGGAGTCGACAGACCTATAATTCACCCCTCCACTTT.